This is a list of T cell receptor beta chains from one sample in a study of neurological immune-mediated disorders. In TCRdb, the 5' RACE reads were re-called with MiXCR into one record per CDR3 protein. Of fewer than 90,000 distinct CDR3 sequences listed, 9.5% to 13% were seen once; the top ten hold roughly a tenth. The sample comprised PBMCs. The receptors come from a man aged 25-40 years in good health. The CDR3 runs from the conserved cysteine through the conserved F or W. D genes are given only for firm matches. Size is omitted from some rows. Given values are once, few, many or a class for expanded clones.

TRBD1,TRBV5-1,TRBJ2-7,many,TGCGCCAGCAGCTTGGAGGACAGGGTCTACGAGCAGTACTTC,CASSLEDRVYEQYF
.,TRBV4-2,TRBJ2-2,many,TGTGCCAGACCAGGGGCTAGCGTTTACACCGGGGAGCTGTTTTTT,CARPGASVYTGELFF
.,TRBV29-1,TRBJ1-3,many,TGCAGCGCTGGGGCCGCCGCCGACTCTGGAAACACCATATATTTT,CSAGAAADSGNTIYF
TRBD2,TRBV4-2,TRBJ2-1,many,TGTGCCAGCAGCCAAGATAGCGGGAGCGTTGGTGAGCAGTTCTTC,CASSQDSGSVGEQFF
.,TRBV20-1,TRBJ2-7,.,TGCAGTGCTAAAAATTCCTACGAGCAGTACTTC,CSAKNSYEQYF
.,TRBV5-1,TRBJ1-1,.,TGCGCCAGCGGCTTGGCCGGAATCACTGAAGCTTTCTTT,CASGLAGITEAFF
TRBD2,TRBV28,TRBJ2-1,many,TGTGCCAGCAAACTAGCGGGAGGGAGCTCCTACAATGAGCAGTTCTTC,CASKLAGGSSYNEQFF
TRBD2,TRBV7-9,TRBJ2-7,many,TGTGCCAGCACCCTCGGGGACTACCGCTCCTACGAGCAGTACTTC,CASTLGDYRSYEQYF
TRBD2,TRBV29-1,TRBJ2-7,.,TGCAGCGTTGATTCGGGACTAGCGGGATACGAGCAGTACTTC,CSVDSGLAGYEQYF
.,TRBV27,TRBJ2-7,many,TGTGCCAGTAGACGGGAAACCTACGAGCAGTACTTC,CASRRETYEQYF
TRBD1,TRBV28,TRBJ2-7,many,TGTGCCAGCAGTTTATATCGGACAGGGGTGGACGAGCAGTACTTC,CASSLYRTGVDEQYF
.,TRBV11-3,TRBJ2-2,few,TGTGCCAGCAGCTTGTCCAGAACTTCAACCGGGGAGCTGTTTTTT,CASSLSRTSTGELFF
TRBD1,TRBV5-1,TRBJ1-1,many,TGCGCCAGCAGCGGTACAGGGGCCTCAAGTACTGAAGCTTTCTTT,CASSGTGASSTEAFF
.,TRBV20-1,TRBJ1-1,many,TGCAGTGCTGCCTCGCCGAACAGGGTTCACACTGAAGCTTTCTTT,CSAASPNRVHTEAFF
.,TRBV5-5,TRBJ2-2,many,TGTGCCAGCAGCTTGGATGCTAGCTTTAACGGGGAGCTGTTTTTT,CASSLDASFNGELFF
.,TRBV5-1,TRBJ1-1,.,TGCGCCAGCAGCTTGGCCGGGACACCTAACACTGAAGCTTTCTTT,CASSLAGTPNTEAFF
TRBD2,TRBV4-1,TRBJ2-7,many,TGCGCCAGCAGCCAAGAATTTCCGGGAGGCGAGCAGTACTTC,CASSQEFPGGEQYF
TRBD1,TRBV3-1,TRBJ2-7,many,TGTGCCAGCACCCCACAGGGGCTCTCCTACGAGCAGTACTTC,CASTPQGLSYEQYF
.,TRBV28,TRBJ2-5,many,TGTGCCAGCAGTTTTAGTTGGGAGACCCAGTACTTC,CASSFSWETQYF
.,TRBV5-1,TRBJ1-2,.,.,CACSVDQGNYGYTF
TRBD2,TRBV5-1,TRBJ2-1,many,TGCGCCAGCAGCCCACGACCTACTAGCGGGAGTAGGGATGAGCAGTTCTTC,CASSPRPTSGSRDEQFF
.,TRBV10-1,TRBJ2-4,many,TGCGCCAGCAGTACAGGGTTCAATTTGAACATTCAGTACTTC,CASSTGFNLNIQYF
TRBD1,TRBV12-3/TRBV12-4,TRBJ2-5,.,TGTGCCAGCAGTTGTGGACAGGGACGGGAGATCCAGTACTTC,CASSCGQGREIQYF
TRBD1,TRBV28,TRBJ1-5,many,TGTGCCAGCCAACCCGGGACAGGGAGTCAGCCCCAGCATTTT,CASQPGTGSQPQHF
.,TRBV28,TRBJ1-4,many,TGTGCCAGCACCGCCTCGGGGGGGTGGGACGGTAATGAAAAACTGTTTTTT,CASTASGGWDGNEKLFF
TRBD1,TRBV28,TRBJ1-4,many,TGTGCCAGCAGTTTTCGGGACAGGGGAAACGAAAAACTGTTTTTT,CASSFRDRGNEKLFF
.,TRBV6-6,TRBJ2-7,.,TGTGCCAGCAGTTACTCGTTAGTTGGGGGCTCAGGGGAGCAGTACTTC,CASSYSLVGGSGEQYF
TRBD2,TRBV12-3/TRBV12-4,TRBJ2-1,many,TGTGCCACCCAAAGCCGGGACTACTCCTACAATGAGCAGTTCTTC,CATQSRDYSYNEQFF
.,TRBV20-1,TRBJ1-6,many,TGCAGTGCTACCCGACCTAGTACCTATAATTCACCCCTCCACTTT,CSATRPSTYNSPLHF
.,TRBV15,TRBJ2-5,many,TGTGCCACCAGCAGGTACCAAGAGACCCAGTACTTC,CATSRYQETQYF
.,TRBV5-1,TRBJ1-5,many,TGCGCCAGCAGTTTCACCGGGGGCCTCGGTCAGCCCCAGCATTTT,CASSFTGGLGQPQHF
.,TRBV6-6,TRBJ2-3,many,TGTGCCAGCAGTTTGGGGCTCCGGGGCGGCACAGATACGCAGTATTTT,CASSLGLRGGTDTQYF
.,TRBV27,TRBJ2-4,many,TGTGCCAGCAGTGTCACCGACAGAGCCAAAAACATTCAGTACTTC,CASSVTDRAKNIQYF
.,TRBV9,TRBJ2-2,many,TGTGCCAGCAGCCTCGGGACACGCACGAACACCGGGGAGCTGTTTTTT,CASSLGTRTNTGELFF
.,TRBV10-2,TRBJ2-3,.,TGCGCCAGTAGGGACCGGAGCACAGATACGCGGTATTTT,CASRDRSTDTRYF
.,TRBV7-3,TRBJ2-3,.,TGTGCCAGCAGCTTAATGGCCGGCACAGATACGCAGTATTTT,CASSLMAGTDTQYF
.,TRBV29-1,TRBJ2-2,many,TGCAGCGTTAGGTACACCGGGGAGCTGTTTTTT,CSVRYTGELFF
.,TRBV29-1,TRBJ1-1,.,TGCAGCGTTGTAGACCCGGGTATTGAAGCTTTCTTT,CSVVDPGIEAFF
.,TRBV20-1,TRBJ1-1,many,TGCAGTGCTAGAGTTCAGGGTTTTACTGAAGCTTTCTTT,CSARVQGFTEAFF
.,TRBV20-1,TRBJ2-3,many,TGCAGTGCTCTCGCCGGGGTCGGATACTTCACAGATACGCAGTATTTT,CSALAGVGYFTDTQYF
.,TRBV10-3,TRBJ2-1,many,TGTGCCATCATGCTAGGGAGCACCTACAATGAGCAGTTCTTC,CAIMLGSTYNEQFF
TRBD2,TRBV5-1,TRBJ2-7,.,TGCGCCAGCAGCTCCGGACTAGCAGTGGTCTACGAGCAGTACTTC,CASSSGLAVVYEQYF
TRBD1,TRBV5-1,TRBJ2-2,many,TGCGCCAGCAGCCAAGACAGGGGGCGAACCGGGGAGCTGTTTTTT,CASSQDRGRTGELFF
TRBD1,TRBV5-1,TRBJ2-5,many,TGCGCCAGCTCAAATACAGGGGAAGAGACCCAGTACTTC,CASSNTGEETQYF
.,TRBV27,TRBJ1-6,many,TGTGCCAGCAGTTCGACCCAACTTAATTCACCCCTCCACTTT,CASSSTQLNSPLHF
.,TRBV5-1,TRBJ1-3,few,TGCGCCAGCAGCTCACCGGACAGCATCTCTGGAAACACCATATATTTT,CASSSPDSISGNTIYF
.,TRBV28,TRBJ1-1,many,TGTGCCAGCAGTGTGGCCGGGTGGGTTGAAGCTTTCTTT,CASSVAGWVEAFF
TRBD2,TRBV20-1,TRBJ2-3,many,TGCAGTGCCCCGTGGGAAACTAGCGGGAGGCCGAGGGGCCGTGGGAGAACAGATACGCAGTATTTT,CSAPWETSGRPRGRGRTDTQYF